Listed below are T cell receptor beta chains from one sample, sequenced in a study of blood T cell repertoires in COVID-19. TCRdb's copy holds only in-frame clones and misses some; the assay was immunoSEQ multiplex PCR. The table includes about 400,000 clones, around nine tenths detected once. Sequenced input: peripheral blood. The receptors here all came from a human donor in a cohort sampled during active COVID-19. The CDR3 runs from the conserved cysteine through the conserved F or W. The order of the fields is D gene, J gene, CDR3 length, clone size, V gene, CDR3 protein, CDR3 DNA. The D gene is left open where the match is weak. Clone size appears in some rows only: once, few, many, or a class for an expanded clone.

NA | TRBJ1-4 | 16 | NA | TRBV19 | CASSSPGGATNEKLFF | TGTGCCAGTAGTAGTCCCGGGGGTGCAACTAATGAAAAACTGTTTTTT
TRBD2 | TRBJ2-3 | 15 | NA | TRBV6-5 | CASTMAGGGSDTQYF | TGTGCCAGCACAATGGCGGGAGGGGGATCAGATACGCAGTATTTT
NA | TRBJ1-2 | 13 | NA | TRBV3-1/TRBV3-2 | CASSLQGSSGYTF | TGTGCCAGCAGCCTACAGGGCTCCTCCGGCTACACCTTC
NA | TRBJ1-1 | 13 | NA | TRBV11-1 | CASSPRVEAEAFF | TGTGCCAGCAGCCCCAGGGTTGAGGCTGAAGCTTTCTTT
TRBD2 | TRBJ2-3 | 16 | NA | TRBV5-4 | CASSLGVAGGTDTQYF | TGTGCCAGCAGCTTGGGGGTAGCGGGGGGTACAGATACGCAGTATTTT
NA | TRBJ2-1 | 11 | NA | TRBV19 | CASTGYNEQFF | TGTGCCAGTACGGGCTACAATGAGCAGTTCTTC
TRBD1 | TRBJ1-5 | 14 | few | TRBV7-9 | CASSRQGDNQPQHF | TGTGCCAGCAGCCGACAGGGCGACAATCAGCCCCAGCATTTT
TRBD2 | TRBJ2-1 | 15 | NA | TRBV19 | CASLPVGGRGNEQFF | TGTGCCAGCCTCCCGGTGGGCGGGAGGGGGAATGAGCAGTTCTTC
TRBD1 | TRBJ2-7 | 14 | NA | TRBV7-9 | CASSPSDRGYEQYF | TGTGCCAGCAGCCCATCGGACAGGGGCTACGAGCAGTACTTC
TRBD2 | TRBJ2-3 | 13 | NA | TRBV12-3/TRBV12-4 | CASSWREKDTQYF | TGTGCCAGCAGTTGGCGGGAGAAAGATACGCAGTATTTT
TRBD1 | TRBJ1-2 | 15 | NA | TRBV7-2 | CASSSPDRGNYGYTF | TGTGCCAGCAGTTCCCCTGACAGGGGGAACTATGGCTACACCTTC
NA | TRBJ2-1 | 11 | NA | TRBV7-2 | CASSLNREQFF | TGTGCCAGCAGCTTAAACAGGGAGCAGTTCTTC
TRBD1 | TRBJ2-1 | 15 | NA | TRBV5-1 | CASSSGGTDNNEQFF | TGCGCCAGCAGCTCCGGTGGGACAGATAACAATGAGCAGTTCTTC
TRBD1 | TRBJ2-7 | 14 | NA | TRBV5-5 | CASSLPGGMNEQYF | TGTGCCAGCAGCTTACCAGGGGGCATGAACGAGCAGTACTTC
TRBD1 | TRBJ2-1 | 17 | few | TRBV5-1 | CASSSGTGGSAYNEQFF | TGCGCCAGCAGCTCCGGGACAGGGGGCAGTGCCTACAATGAGCAGTTCTTC
TRBD1 | TRBJ2-1 | 15 | NA | TRBV5-6 | CASSVRQGARHEQFF | TGTGCCAGCAGCGTCCGACAGGGGGCGCGACATGAGCAGTTCTTC
NA | TRBJ1-2 | 16 | NA | TRBV3-1/TRBV3-2 | CASSRRDGGPNYGYTF | TGTGCCAGCAGCCGCCGGGACGGAGGGCCTAACTATGGCTACACCTTC
NA | TRBJ1-5 | 15 | few | TRBV21-1 | CASSMRDIAGQPQHF | TGTGCCAGCAGCATGCGGGACATAGCGGGACAGCCCCAGCATTTT
NA | TRBJ2-6 | 17 | NA | TRBV5-1 | CATRRVGGLDGANVLTF | TGCGCCACCAGACGCGTCGGGGGGCTGGATGGGGCCAACGTCCTGACTTTC
NA | TRBJ2-1 | 14 | NA | TRBV6-5 | CASSGQGGGNEQFF | TGTGCCAGCAGCGGGCAGGGAGGGGGCAATGAGCAGTTCTTC
TRBD2 | TRBJ2-1 | 13 | NA | TRBV5-1 | CASSIRLAAEQFF | TGCGCCAGCAGCATACGACTAGCGGCTGAGCAGTTCTTC
NA | TRBJ1-2 | 13 | NA | TRBV30 | CAWSRDTWTGYTF | TGTGCCTGGTCCCGGGACACCTGGACTGGCTACACCTTC
TRBD1 | TRBJ1-5 | 15 | NA | TRBV19 | CASTRDSYSNQPQHF | TGTGCCAGTACCCGGGACAGTTATAGCAATCAGCCCCAGCATTTT
NA | TRBJ2-1 | 13 | NA | TRBV3-1/TRBV3-2 | CASSQTGNNEQFF | TGTGCCAGCAGCCAAACAGGGAACAATGAGCAGTTCTTC
NA | TRBJ2-3 | 13 | NA | TRBV6-5 | CASSFTGRNTQYF | TGTGCCAGCAGCTTCACAGGGCGTAATACGCAGTATTTT
NA | TRBJ2-1 | 15 | NA | TRBV5-1 | CASSLGGGFQDEQFF | TGCGCCAGCAGCTTGGGCGGGGGCTTTCAAGATGAGCAGTTCTTC
TRBD2 | TRBJ2-7 | 15 | NA | TRBV7-2 | CASSLESGTPYEQYF | TGTGCCAGCAGCTTAGAAAGCGGGACCCCCTACGAGCAGTACTTC
NA | TRBJ1-6 | 13 | NA | TRBV12-3/TRBV12-4 | CASRGGYNSPLHF | TGTGCCAGCAGAGGGGGCTATAATTCACCCCTCCACTTT
TRBD2 | TRBJ2-5 | 18 | NA | TRBV7-2 | CASSFLGQTSGGPGGKYF | TGTGCCAGCAGCTTTTTAGGACAGACTAGCGGGGGACCGGGGGGCAAGTACTTC
TRBD1 | TRBJ1-2 | 13 | NA | TRBV6-6 | CASQDRDTYGYTF | TGTGCCAGCCAGGACAGGGATACCTATGGCTACACCTTC
TRBD2 | TRBJ2-2 | 21 | NA | TRBV27 | CASSLRGTLLRLAGAVGELFF | TGTGCCAGCAGTTTGAGGGGTACGCTATTGAGGCTAGCGGGAGCCGTGGGGGAGCTGTTTTTT
TRBD2 | TRBJ2-3 | 16 | NA | TRBV19 | CASSDSLAGVSDTQYF | TGTGCCAGTAGCGATAGCCTAGCGGGAGTCTCAGATACGCAGTATTTT
NA | TRBJ1-2 | 11 | NA | TRBV2 | CASSSGAGYTF | TGTGCCAGCAGCTCTGGGGCCGGCTACACCTTC
NA | TRBJ2-3 | 15 | NA | TRBV5-1 | CASSLWTGGAYTQYF | TGCGCCAGCAGTTTGTGGACAGGAGGGGCATATACGCAGTATTTT
TRBD1 | TRBJ1-2 | 12 | NA | TRBV19 | CASYRGNYGYTF | TGTGCCAGTTACAGGGGTAACTATGGCTACACCTTC
NA | TRBJ2-7 | 14 | once | TRBV5-4 | CASSLAPGPYEQYF | TGTGCCAGCAGCTTGGCCCCTGGGCCCTACGAGCAGTACTTC
NA | TRBJ2-1 | 12 | NA | TRBV19 | CASSTQYNEQFF | TGTGCCAGTAGTACACAGTACAATGAGCAGTTCTTC
TRBD2 | TRBJ2-2 | 17 | NA | TRBV28 | CASSLRWLAGVIGELFF | TGTGCCAGCAGCCTCCGGTGGCTAGCGGGAGTGATAGGGGAGCTGTTTTTT
TRBD1 | TRBJ2-7 | 15 | NA | TRBV19 | CASSQRTGGFYEQYF | TGTGCCAGTAGCCAACGGACAGGGGGTTTCTACGAGCAGTACTTC
NA | TRBJ2-2 | 13 | NA | TRBV19 | CASSNRVSGELFF | TGTGCCAGTAGTAACAGGGTGAGCGGGGAGCTGTTTTTT
NA | TRBJ2-7 | 12 | NA | TRBV28 | CASSAPSRVAYF | TGTGCCAGCAGTGCCCCCTCGAGGGTGGCGTACTTC
TRBD2 | TRBJ2-1 | 19 | NA | TRBV5-4 | CASSFPGASGGYSYNEQFF | TGTGCCAGCAGCTTCCCAGGGGCTAGCGGGGGATACTCCTACAATGAGCAGTTCTTC
TRBD2 | TRBJ2-1 | 16 | NA | TRBV6-1 | CASSEVGTSGVNEQFF | TGTGCCAGCAGTGAAGTCGGGACTAGTGGGGTCAATGAGCAGTTCTTC
TRBD2 | TRBJ2-4 | 13 | NA | TRBV2 | CATDGTSGDIQYF | TGTGCCACGGACGGGACTAGCGGGGACATTCAGTACTTC
NA | TRBJ1-1 | 15 | NA | TRBV19 | CASSPSRTVYTEAFF | TGTGCCAGTAGTCCCTCTCGGACAGTCTACACTGAAGCTTTCTTT
NA | TRBJ1-3 | 14 | NA | TRBV7-3 | CASSLGEAGNTIYF | TGTGCCAGCAGCCTAGGGGAGGCTGGAAACACCATATATTTT
TRBD1 | TRBJ2-7 | 14 | NA | TRBV5-4 | CASSRTGEDYEQYF | TGTGCCAGCAGTCGGACAGGGGAGGACTACGAGCAGTACTTC
NA | TRBJ2-2 | 12 | NA | TRBV14 | CASSKQHTELFF | TGTGCCAGCAGCAAACAGCACACTGAGCTGTTTTTT